These 5 T cell receptor beta chains originate from one sample sequenced in a study of cytomegalovirus exposure and HLA in healthy donors (dated by TCRdb to 2016 to 2017). Libraries were prepared through the immunoSEQ multiplex PCR assay. A mixture of 60 forward primers for TCR Vbeta segments and 13 reverse primers for TCR Jbeta segments was used in the multiplex PCR. TCRdb limited this immuneACCESS table to in-frame rearrangements with V and J called. A share of clones is missing; checked studies link under half to unresolved V genes, and the rest is unexplained. The sample table contains around 200,000 clones; only one count was recorded for around 83% of them. Jointly, the top ten make up around 1.5% of the sample. Material for sequencing was PBMCs. The receptors come from a man aged 50-60 years in good health and CMV-seronegative.

The chain is built from TRBV2 and TRBJ1-1; no firm D call. The germline gives CDR1 SNHLY, CDR2 FYNNEI. This CDR3 spans 14 amino acids. The DNA of the CDR3 is TGTGCAGCGGGGATGGACGGAGTGAACACTGAAGCTTTCTTT. Translated, it gives CAAGMDGVNTEAFF.

The chain uses TRBV28 and TRBJ2-7; D is perhaps TRBD1 (5 bases). The CDR3 is 15 residues long. The V end was cut by 1 base, the J end by 7 bases, with 17 bases between. CDR1 is MDHEN, CDR2 SYDVKM, per germline. This CDR3 reads CASSLLDSDHREQYF. The CDR3 region has the DNA TGTGCCAGCAGTTTATTAGACAGCGATCATCGAGAGCAGTACTTC.

The CDR3 DNA reads TGCGCCAGCAGCTTGGTCCCTCCCCCCCCTAACTATGGCTACACCTTC. Translation: CASSLVPPPPNYGYTF. The chain employs TRBV5-1 and TRBJ1-2; D uncertain. V dropped 0 bases and J dropped 0 bases, with 12 bases sitting between them. This CDR3 comprises 16 residues. Germline V gene sequence: CDR1 SGHRS, CDR2 YFSETQ.

This sequence joins TRBV11-1 and TRBJ1-1; the D gene is possibly TRBD1 (5 bases). CDR3 length equals 13 residues. Trimming took off 4 bases at V and 4 bases at J, with 10 bases between the two ends. The V gene's germline CDR1 is SGHAT and CDR2 FQDESV (reference sequence). The CDR3 nucleotides read TGTGCCAGCAGCTACAGGCCAACCACTGAAGCTTTCTTT. This codes for CASSYRPTTEAFF.

The rearrangement uses TRBV7-2 and TRBJ1-5; maybe TRBD1 (6 bases). Germline V gene sequence: CDR1 SGHTA, CDR2 FQGNSA. V lost 5 bases, J lost 7 bases, and 12 bases lay in between. The CDR3 consists of 13 residues. Written as DNA, the CDR3 is TGTGCCAGCAGCCAACAGGGCCGGCAGCCCCAGCATTTT. It encodes CASSQQGRQPQHF.